These T cell receptor beta chains were read from a single sample in a study of T cell responses to AZD1222 COVID-19 vaccine. The assay was immunoSEQ multiplex PCR, and TCRdb's table has in-frame clones only and misses some. The sample lists fewer than 100,000 clones, 70% to 90% occurring once. This sample comprised peripheral blood, obtained 28 days after the second AZD1222 dose. Receptors originate from an adult who received the AZD1222 COVID-19 vaccine. Each CDR3 is given with its conserved first and last residue. The D gene is left open where the match is weak. Size values are once, few and many counts, or a class for expanded clones, and some rows have none.

d_call	v_call	j_call	clone_size	cdr3_aa	cdr3_nt
.	TRBV5-4	TRBJ1-2	.	CASTGTSLGIAYGYTF	TGTGCCAGCACCGGGACAAGCCTCGGGATAGCTTATGGCTACACCTTC
TRBD2	TRBV4-3	TRBJ2-7	.	CASSQTLAGGYEQYF	TGCGCCAGCAGCCAGACACTAGCGGGGGGATACGAGCAGTACTTC
TRBD2	TRBV7-3	TRBJ2-3	.	CASSADHGGSTQYF	TGTGCCAGCAGCGCCGATCACGGGGGGAGTACGCAGTATTTT
.	TRBV6-5	TRBJ2-6	.	CASSYQTGSGANVLTF	TGTGCCAGCAGTTACCAGACAGGCTCTGGGGCCAACGTCCTGACTTTC
TRBD2	TRBV7-2	TRBJ2-7	.	CASRRTSGGASYEQYF	TGTGCCAGCAGACGTACTAGCGGGGGGGCCTCCTACGAGCAGTACTTC
TRBD1	TRBV2	TRBJ1-2	.	CASSDRDRGVIYGYTF	TGTGCCAGCAGTGATCGGGACAGGGGGGTTATCTATGGCTACACCTTC
TRBD2	TRBV7-9	TRBJ2-1	.	CASTLLAGNENEQFF	TGTGCCAGCACCTTACTAGCGGGTAACGAGAATGAGCAGTTCTTC
TRBD1	TRBV18	TRBJ1-1	.	CASSPRTGRFGTEAFF	TGTGCCAGCTCACCCAGGACAGGACGATTCGGCACTGAAGCTTTCTTT
TRBD1	TRBV11-2	TRBJ2-7	.	CASSLGTGGYEQYF	TGTGCCAGCAGCTTAGGGACAGGGGGCTACGAGCAGTACTTC
TRBD1	TRBV7-3	TRBJ1-1	.	CASSLGGTGTFSTEAFF	TGTGCCAGCAGCTTAGGGGGGACAGGTACTTTTAGCACTGAAGCTTTCTTT
.	TRBV2	TRBJ1-3	.	CASKIQGPGNTIYF	TGTGCCAGCAAGATTCAGGGACCTGGAAACACCATATATTTT
.	TRBV2	TRBJ1-2	.	CASSAQQGEYGYTF	TGTGCCAGCAGTGCGCAACAGGGAGAATATGGCTACACCTTC
.	TRBV6-5	TRBJ2-7	.	CASSYSGSLGRYEQYF	TGTGCCAGCAGTTACTCGGGGTCCCTGGGACGCTACGAGCAGTACTTC
TRBD1	TRBV6-2/TRBV6-3	TRBJ1-6	.	CASSLSGTAYNSPLHF	TGTGCCAGCAGTTTATCCGGGACAGCTTATAATTCACCCCTCCACTTT
TRBD1	TRBV5-1	TRBJ2-7	.	CASGRGTAEEPYEQYF	TGCGCCAGCGGACGAGGGACAGCAGAAGAGCCCTACGAGCAGTACTTC
.	TRBV11-3	TRBJ1-1	.	CASSLEDSPGGRGTEAFF	TGTGCCAGCAGCTTAGAAGACTCCCCCGGGGGGCGGGGAACTGAAGCTTTCTTT
.	TRBV6-5	TRBJ1-2	.	CASSYSGREYGYTF	TGTGCCAGCAGTTACTCAGGCAGGGAATATGGCTACACCTTC
TRBD1	TRBV2	TRBJ2-7	once	CASMAGMTGWRDEQYF	TGTGCCAGCATGGCCGGGATGACAGGGTGGAGAGACGAGCAGTACTTC
.	TRBV11-1	TRBJ1-6	.	CASRTGQYEGSPLHF	TGTGCCAGCAGAACCGGACAGTATGAAGGTTCACCCCTCCACTTT
TRBD2	TRBV4-3	TRBJ2-7	few	CASSQEFSGGNEQYF	TGCGCCAGCAGCCAAGAGTTTAGCGGGGGAAACGAGCAGTACTTC
.	TRBV7-3	TRBJ2-1	.	CASSSQVPGEQFF	TGTGCCAGCAGCTCCCAGGTGCCGGGTGAGCAGTTCTTC
TRBD1	TRBV2	TRBJ2-3	.	CASLGRDRGTDTQYF	TGTGCCAGCCTAGGACGGGACAGGGGTACAGATACGCAGTATTTT
.	TRBV19	TRBJ1-1	.	CASSIVGGATEAFF	TGTGCCAGTAGTATAGTCGGGGGTGCCACTGAAGCTTTCTTT
.	TRBV29-1	TRBJ2-2	.	CSVERHRRPNTGELFF	TGCAGCGTTGAAAGACATCGGAGGCCGAACACCGGGGAGCTGTTTTTT
.	TRBV7-8	TRBJ2-2	.	CASSLEIWQTNTGELFF	TGTGCCAGCAGCTTAGAAATTTGGCAGACGAACACCGGGGAGCTGTTTTTT
.	TRBV18	TRBJ2-7	.	CASSPPSSSSYEQYF	TGTGCCAGCTCACCTCCCTCAAGTAGCTCCTACGAGCAGTACTTC
.	TRBV27	TRBJ1-4	.	CASGKGTQKLFF	TGTGCCAGCGGCAAAGGGACACAAAAACTGTTTTTT
.	TRBV21-1	TRBJ2-7	once	CASSKGTGTASYEQYF	TGTGCCAGCAGCAAAGGTACTGGGACAGCCTCCTACGAGCAGTACTTC
.	TRBV29-1	TRBJ1-1	.	CSARLSFTEAFF	TGCAGCGCTCGGTTGAGTTTTACTGAAGCTTTCTTT
TRBD2	TRBV7-9	TRBJ2-5	.	CASTSGGAGLETQYF	TGTGCCAGCACCAGCGGGGGGGCCGGCTTGGAGACCCAGTACTTC
.	TRBV6-1	TRBJ2-6	.	CASSESGTLVSGANVLTF	TGTGCCAGCAGTGAATCTGGGACACTTGTCTCTGGGGCCAACGTCCTGACTTTC
.	TRBV7-4	TRBJ1-5	.	CASSFPPRQVCQPQHF	TGTGCCAGCAGCTTTCCCCCTCGACAGGTTTGTCAGCCCCAGCATTTT
.	TRBV3-1/TRBV3-2	TRBJ1-2	.	CASSQGQGSVRYGYTF	TGTGCCAGCAGCCAAGGGCAGGGGAGCGTACGCTATGGCTACACCTTC
TRBD1	TRBV6-5	TRBJ2-2	.	CASSRTGSGELFF	TGTGCCAGCAGTCGGACAGGGTCTGGGGAGCTGTTTTTT
.	TRBV11-3	TRBJ2-2	.	CASSLGSTGELFF	TGTGCCAGCAGCTTAGGGAGCACCGGGGAGCTGTTTTTT
.	TRBV12-3/TRBV12-4	TRBJ1-2	.	CASQDTANYGYTF	TGTGCCAGCCAGGACACAGCTAACTATGGCTACACCTTC
.	TRBV5-1	TRBJ1-3	few	CASSLAPGGSGNTIYF	TGCGCCAGCAGCCTAGCTCCGGGGGGCTCTGGAAACACCATATATTTT
.	TRBV7-6	TRBJ1-6	.	CASSPGGPINSPLHF	TGTGCCAGCAGCCCCGGCGGGCCGATTAATTCACCCCTCCACTTT
TRBD2	TRBV6-5	TRBJ2-2	.	CASSYRLAGNTGELFF	TGTGCCAGCAGTTACAGGCTAGCGGGGAATACCGGGGAGCTGTTTTTT
.	TRBV30	TRBJ1-5	.	CAWSRTSSNQPQHF	TGTGCCTGGAGCCGGACCTCGAGCAATCAGCCCCAGCATTTT
.	TRBV5-1	TRBJ2-7	.	CASSLEQPLGEQYF	TGCGCCAGCAGCTTGGAACAGCCGCTTGGCGAGCAGTACTTC
.	TRBV7-2	TRBJ1-1	.	CASSLYLNTEAFF	TGTGCCAGCAGCTTATACCTGAACACTGAAGCTTTCTTT
TRBD1	TRBV6-5	TRBJ2-7	.	CASEAPNRGRYEQYF	TGTGCCAGCGAGGCCCCTAACAGGGGGCGTTACGAGCAGTACTTC
TRBD2	TRBV7-2	TRBJ2-7	.	CASSLIRGDEQYF	TGTGCCAGCAGCTTAATTCGGGGGGACGAGCAGTACTTC
TRBD1	TRBV24-1	TRBJ2-7	.	CATGQAYEQYF	TGTGCCACCGGACAGGCCTACGAGCAGTACTTC
.	TRBV5-1	TRBJ2-7	once	CASSLDFYEQYF	TGCGCCAGCAGCCTGGACTTCTACGAGCAGTACTTC
.	TRBV19	TRBJ1-6	once	CASSVGGNSPLHF	TGTGCCAGTAGCGTGGGGGGGAATTCACCCCTCCACTTT
.	TRBV19	TRBJ1-5	.	CASGGGTGRSFSRQPQHF	TGTGCCAGTGGAGGTGGCACGGGCCGGTCATTTTCCCGGCAGCCCCAGCATTTT
.	TRBV4-3	TRBJ2-5	.	CASSHARGAGETQYF	TGCGCCAGCAGCCATGCTAGGGGGGCTGGGGAGACCCAGTACTTC
.	TRBV7-2	TRBJ1-1	.	CASSVGPTEAFF	TGTGCCAGCAGCGTCGGTCCCACTGAAGCTTTCTTT
.	TRBV6-4	TRBJ2-2	.	CASSDAGALGTGELFF	TGTGCCAGCAGTGACGCAGGGGCTCTGGGCACCGGGGAGCTGTTTTTT
TRBD1	TRBV10-3	TRBJ1-1	.	CAIRLDRDRTTEAFF	TGTGCCATCAGGCTGGACAGGGACAGAACCACTGAAGCTTTCTTT
TRBD2	TRBV9	TRBJ2-1	once	CASSGGLAGEQFF	TGTGCCAGCAGCGGCGGACTAGCTGGTGAGCAGTTCTTC
.	TRBV7-9	TRBJ1-1	once	CASSLREANTEAFF	TGTGCCAGCAGCTTAAGGGAGGCCAACACTGAAGCTTTCTTT
.	TRBV11-3	TRBJ2-4	.	CASSSLGNIQYF	TGTGCCAGCAGCTCCTTGGGCAACATTCAGTACTTC